This entry lists 14 T cell receptor beta chains sequenced from one sample in a study of blood T cell repertoires in COVID-19. Sequenced by immunoSEQ multiplex PCR; TCRdb stores in-frame clones only, minus some. The repertoire holds around 50,000 clones, with more than 75% as singletons. The sequenced sample was peripheral blood. These receptors were obtained from a man in his 70s with active COVID-19.

J is TRBJ2-7 and V is TRBV7-2; 10 bases map to TRBD1. The junction had 5 bases not matched to a gene; V was cut back by 5 bases and J by 1 base. This CDR3 contains 15 residues. Germline loops: CDR1 SGHTA, CDR2 FQGNSA. The CDR3 spells CASSLEGQGSYEQYF. As DNA, the CDR3 is TGTGCCAGCAGCCTAGAGGGACAGGGGTCCTACGAGCAGTACTTC.

The chain is built from TRBV7-2 and TRBJ2-1; TRBD2 matches at 10 bases. Losses at the gene ends were 5 bases for V and 4 bases for J; bases not matched to a gene: 8. Germline CDR1 SGHTA, CDR2 FQGNSA. The CDR3 has 16 residues. CDR3 nucleotides: TGTGCCAGCAGCCCCGAGGGTAGCGGGAGGTACAATGAGCAGTTCTTC. Protein sequence: CASSPEGSGRYNEQFF.

The rearrangement links TRBV5-1 to TRBJ1-1; D is uncertain. V lost 2 bases and J 0 bases, leaving 11 bases between the germline ends. CDR1 is SGHRS and CDR2 is YFSETQ in the germline V gene. The CDR3 has 15 amino acids. CDR3 DNA sequence: TGCGCCAGCAGCTTAGGCGGCAGCTTGAACACTGAAGCTTTCTTT. It yields the protein CASSLGGSLNTEAFF.

V and J are TRBV27 and TRBJ2-3; TRBD1 matches 10 bases. This CDR3 region has 15 residues. CDR1 is MNHEY and CDR2 is SMNVEV in the germline V gene (reference sequence). The V segment lost 0 bases and the J segment 6 bases; nucleotides outside the gene matches: 3. CDR3 coding DNA: TGTGCCAGCAGTTTATCGGGACAGGGGAGGGATACGCAGTATTTT. It is translated as CASSLSGQGRDTQYF.

This chain links TRBV28 with TRBJ1-5; TRBD1 is a possible D gene (6 bases). Trimming took 0 bases from V and 3 from J, leaving 12 bases between them. From germline, CDR1 is MDHEN and CDR2 SYDVKM. CDR3 length equals 16 residues. The CDR3 DNA is TGTGCCAGCAGTTTATGGGGAACAGGGATCAATCAGCCCCAGCATTTT. Amino acid sequence: CASSLWGTGINQPQHF.

V and J are TRBV28 and TRBJ1-2; a weak D match, TRBD1 (6 bases). CDR3 length equals 13 residues. CDR1 MDHEN and CDR2 SYDVKM come from the germline V gene. The V and J ends lost 7 bases and 4 bases respectively, with 13 bases between them. The DNA for the CDR3 is TGTGCCAGCACCGATGACAGGACCTATGGCTACACCTTC. This gives the protein CASTDDRTYGYTF.

This chain links TRBV4-2 with TRBJ1-1, with TRBD1 as a possible D gene (6 bases). V lost 4 bases and J 6 bases, leaving 24 bases between the germline ends. The CDR3 is 17 residues long. Per the germline V gene, CDR1 is LGHNA and CDR2 is YNFKEQ. Written as DNA, the CDR3 is TGTGCCAGCAGCCCGTCCCCAGATTACAGGGTAAACCCTGAAGCTTTCTTT. Protein: CASSPSPDYRVNPEAFF.

The gene calls are TRBV6-5 and TRBJ2-2; D perhaps matches TRBD1 (6 bases). The germline V gene encodes CDR1 MNHEY and CDR2 SVGAGI. Trimming stripped 4 bases from V and 0 bases from J, with 12 bases between. This CDR3 is 16 amino acids long. This CDR3 is CASSLLGASNTGELFF. The CDR3 DNA reads as TGTGCCAGCAGTTTGCTGGGGGCCTCGAACACCGGGGAGCTGTTTTTT.

This chain links TRBV7-2 with TRBJ1-5; D not certain. The germline CDR1 and CDR2 sequences are SGHTA and FQGNSA. CDR3 length: 15 amino acids. Trimming cost V 1 base and J 3 bases, with 10 bases left between them. CDR3 sequence (DNA): TGTGCCAGCAGCTTAGGGTCAGTCGCCAATCAGCCCCAGCATTTT. The encoded protein is CASSLGSVANQPQHF.

This clone has only a few counts. This chain joins TRBV9 and TRBJ1-1, with D maybe TRBD1 (6 bases). The germline gives CDR1 SGDLS, CDR2 YYNGEE. V was trimmed by 3 bases and J by 5 bases, leaving 17 bases between them. The CDR3 is 15 amino acids. In DNA, the CDR3 is TGTGCCAGCAGCGATACGGGGGGGCAGCGGACTGAAGCTTTCTTT. It codes for CASSDTGGQRTEAFF.

The table lists this clone with a count of one. The rearrangement uses TRBV6-2 or TRBV6-3 and TRBJ1-2; 8 nucleotides align to TRBD1. The germline V gene encodes CDR1 MNHEY and CDR2 SVGEGT. The CDR3 totals 15 residues. The J segment lost 0 bases and the V segment lost 5 bases, leaving 5 bases of the junction unmatched. CDR3 nucleotide sequence: TGTGCCAGCAGTCCGGAACAGGGGGCTAACTATGGCTACACCTTC. It codes for CASSPEQGANYGYTF.

The rearrangement uses TRBV27 and TRBJ2-7, with D tentatively TRBD1 (5 bases). CDR3 length: 16 amino acids. With 3 bases removed from V and 6 bases from J, the gap between germline ends came to 21 bases. Germline CDR1 and CDR2: MNHEY and SMNVEV (reference sequence). The CDR3 is CASSFKFGWQGGEQYF. As DNA, the CDR3 is TGTGCCAGCAGTTTTAAGTTCGGGTGGCAGGGCGGCGAGCAGTACTTC.

The chain is built from TRBV4-1 and TRBJ2-1; TRBD2 matches 9 bases. Germline V gene lookup returns CDR1 MGHRA and CDR2 YSYEKL. Trimming took 0 bases from V and 2 from J; bases not matched to a gene: 2. The CDR3 has 16 residues. The DNA of the CDR3 is TGCGCCAGCAGCCAAGACCCTAGCGGGACCTACAATGAGCAGTTCTTC. It specifies CASSQDPSGTYNEQFF.

V and J are TRBV11-2 and TRBJ2-7, with 8 bases that match TRBD1. The CDR3 consists of 15 residues. With 5 bases clipped from V and 5 bases from J, the junction kept 11 bases outside the gene matches. CDR1 and CDR2 (germline): SGHAT, FQNNGV. CDR3 region: CASSTPGTGTNEQYF. The CDR3 nucleotides read TGTGCCAGCAGCACCCCCGGGACAGGTACAAACGAGCAGTACTTC.